This T cell receptor (beta chain) is from a study of blood T cell repertoires in COVID-19. Libraries were prepared by immunoSEQ multiplex PCR; TCRdb keeps only in-frame clonotypes and omits some of them. The profile shows about 240,000 clones, about 90% of them singletons. This sequence was found in a man in his sixties with acute or convalescent COVID-19. Sequencing used peripheral blood.

Here the CDR3 reads CATSDAGQGGEETQYF. The DNA for the CDR3 is TGTGCCACCAGTGATGCCGGACAGGGTGGGGAAGAGACCCAGTACTTC. This chain uses TRBV24-1 with TRBJ2-5; 8 bases map to TRBD1. CDR1 is KGHDR and CDR2 is SFDVKD in the germline V gene. V gave up 3 bases and J gave up 3 bases; unmatched junction bases: 8. The CDR3 length is 16 residues.